The rows below give T cell receptor beta chains drawn from one sample of a study of blood T cell repertoires in COVID-19. Assay used: immunoSEQ multiplex PCR; TCRdb lists only in-frame clones, some missing. The sample records about 220,000 clones, around 90% being singletons. The sample consisted of PBMCs or T cells enriched from blood (not recorded which). The origin of the receptors is a man aged 25 to 40 who had been exposed to COVID-19. Both conserved end residues are part of each CDR3. A D gene is named only where the DNA matches it firmly. For some rows the clone size is stated as once, few or many, or as a class when expanded; others skip it.

j_call clone_size d_call v_call cdr3_nt cdr3_aa
TRBJ2-5 . TRBD1 TRBV7-7 TGTGCCAGCAGCTCCGACAGGGCGGAGACCCAGTACTTC CASSSDRAETQYF
TRBJ2-3 . TRBD2 TRBV5-4 TGTGCCAGCAGCGGATGGACTAGCGGGGACACAGATACGCAGTATTTT CASSGWTSGDTDTQYF
TRBJ1-1 . . TRBV7-9 TGTGCCAGTATAGAGGATCACACTGAAGCTTTCTTT CASIEDHTEAFF
TRBJ1-3 . TRBD1 TRBV19 TGTGCCAGTAAAGCAAGGACAGGCGTCTCTGGAAACACCATATATTTT CASKARTGVSGNTIYF
TRBJ2-2 . TRBD1 TRBV9 TGTGCCAGCAGTCCAGGGGCCCCAACAGGGGCCGGGGAGCTGTTTTTT CASSPGAPTGAGELFF
TRBJ1-5 . TRBD1 TRBV19 TGTGCCAGTATTTTACCAGAGACAGGGCCTGGTGGGATCCAGCATTTT CASILPETGPGGIQHF
TRBJ2-7 . TRBD1 TRBV19 TGTGCCAGTAGTCCGGACAGGGGGCTCTACGAGCAGTACTTC CASSPDRGLYEQYF
TRBJ1-1 many . TRBV2 TGTGCCAGCAGTGAGAGCAGGGTGGGGACTGAAGCTTTCTTT CASSESRVGTEAFF
TRBJ2-3 . TRBD2 TRBV4-3 TGCGCCAGCAGCAAGCTAGCGGGGGGACCCGATACGCAGTATTTT CASSKLAGGPDTQYF
TRBJ2-7 . TRBD2 TRBV5-1 TGCGCCAGCAGCTTGGAAGCGGGGGGTTCCTACGAGCAGTACTTC CASSLEAGGSYEQYF
TRBJ2-4 . TRBD1 TRBV5-1 TGCGCCAGCAGCTTGGAAGCCGGGACAGGGGACGGCGCGAACATTCAGTACTTC CASSLEAGTGDGANIQYF
TRBJ1-1 . . TRBV6-5 TGTGCCAGCAGTTCCGGGAGAGGGCTCCTGAACACTGAAGCTTTCTTT CASSSGRGLLNTEAFF
TRBJ2-1 . . TRBV5-1 TGCGCCAGCAAGGGCCCGGGAACGAATGAGCAGTTCTTC CASKGPGTNEQFF
TRBJ2-1 . TRBD2 TRBV25-1 TGTGCCAGCAGTCTAGCGGGGGGCTCCTACAATGAGCAGTTCTTC CASSLAGGSYNEQFF
TRBJ2-1 . TRBD1 TRBV7-6 TGTGCCAGCAGCATTACAGGGGCCAGCAAATATGAGCAGTTCTTC CASSITGASKYEQFF
TRBJ1-2 . . TRBV21-1 TGTGCCAGCAGCAAAGAGGGGGACAGGCGTGGCTACACCTTC CASSKEGDRRGYTF
TRBJ2-7 . TRBD1 TRBV29-1 TGCAGCGTTCCGGGACAGAGCTCCTACGAGCAGTACTTC CSVPGQSSYEQYF
TRBJ2-7 . . TRBV11-2 TGTGCCAGCAGCAGTAACAGGGACGAGCAGTACTTC CASSSNRDEQYF
TRBJ1-2 . . TRBV7-2 TGTGCCAGCAGCCCCACGACAGGTACAGGCTATGGCTACACCTTC CASSPTTGTGYGYTF
TRBJ1-2 . . TRBV18 TGTGCCAGCTCACCAGAAAAGAAGGGAGTAACTAATGGCTACACCTTC CASSPEKKGVTNGYTF
TRBJ1-2 . TRBD1 TRBV7-6 TGTGCCAGCAGCTTAGGGGACAGGCTAAACTATGGCTACACCTTC CASSLGDRLNYGYTF
TRBJ2-3 . . TRBV30 TGTGCCTGGAGAGGACTGACATGGGATACGCAGTATTTT CAWRGLTWDTQYF
TRBJ2-3 . . TRBV7-2 TGTGCCAGCAGCCAGAATCGTGCTGGGCAGTATTTT CASSQNRAGQYF
TRBJ2-3 . . TRBV18 TGTGCCAGCTCCGCCGCCGGGTCAACAGGTTTGGATACGCAGTATTTT CASSAAGSTGLDTQYF
TRBJ1-1 . . TRBV6-4 TGTGCCAGCAGTGAAACAGTGAACACTGAAGCTTTCTTT CASSETVNTEAFF
TRBJ2-5 . . TRBV4-1 TGCGCCAGCAGCCAAGAGGGGAGCGGGCAGGGAGAGACCCAGTACTTC CASSQEGSGQGETQYF
TRBJ1-5 . TRBD1 TRBV7-8 TGTGCCAGCAGCACAACCCGGACAGGGCGTCAGCCCCAGCATTTT CASSTTRTGRQPQHF
TRBJ1-2 . . TRBV6-6 TGTGCCAGCAGTTTCCTACAGGGAAACTATGGCTACACCTTC CASSFLQGNYGYTF
TRBJ2-7 once TRBD1 TRBV7-8 TGTGCCAGCAGCCCGGTCGAGGGGGCCAGTTACGAGCAGTACTTC CASSPVEGASYEQYF
TRBJ1-1 . . TRBV5-4 TGTGCCAGCAGCTTGGATGGTAGGAACACTGAAGCTTTCTTT CASSLDGRNTEAFF
TRBJ1-5 few TRBD1 TRBV10-3 TGTGCCACACAGGGGGGGCAGAAGGGCAATCAGCCCCAGCATTTT CATQGGQKGNQPQHF
TRBJ1-1 . TRBD1 TRBV7-2 TGTGCCAGCAGCTTAGATCAGGGGGCGGTCACTGAAGCTTTCTTT CASSLDQGAVTEAFF
TRBJ2-1 . TRBD1 TRBV9 TGTGCCAGCAGCGTAGATGGACAGGGGCACAATGAGCAGTTCTTC CASSVDGQGHNEQFF
TRBJ1-2 . TRBD1 TRBV7-9 TGTGCCAGCAGCTTTGTACAGGGGGGGTATGGCTACACCTTC CASSFVQGGYGYTF
TRBJ2-1 . TRBD2 TRBV5-1 TGCGCCAGCAGCCCGACTAGCGGGGGACCCTTTTCCTACAATGAGCAGTTCTTC CASSPTSGGPFSYNEQFF
TRBJ1-2 . . TRBV4-1 TGCGCCAGCAGCCAATCGACAGGAGCTAACTATGGCTACACCTTC CASSQSTGANYGYTF
TRBJ2-3 . TRBD1 TRBV7-2 TGTGCCAGCAGCCAGGGGGTTAATACGCAGTATTTT CASSQGVNTQYF
TRBJ1-1 . TRBD1 TRBV7-9 TGTGCCAGCAGCCGGGACAGTAACACTGAAGCTTTCTTT CASSRDSNTEAFF
TRBJ2-7 . . TRBV5-1 TGCGCCAGCAGCTTGGGACTCACCTACGAGCAGTACTTC CASSLGLTYEQYF
TRBJ2-7 . . TRBV9 TGTGCCAGCAGCGTAATGGACGGACTCCCAGGGGACGAGCAGTACTTC CASSVMDGLPGDEQYF
TRBJ2-1 . TRBD2 TRBV11-1 TGTGCCAGCAGCTTAGGAGGCGGGGGGGCCTACAATGAGCAGTTCTTC CASSLGGGGAYNEQFF
TRBJ2-7 . . TRBV27 TGTGCCAGCAGCCCTGTCGGGGGAGCTCCCTACGAGCAGTACTTC CASSPVGGAPYEQYF
TRBJ1-2 . TRBD1 TRBV7-8 TGTGCCAGCAGCTACGGACAGGGGGCGGATGGCTACACCTTC CASSYGQGADGYTF
TRBJ2-2 . . TRBV11-3 TGTGCCAGCAGCTCACTTCAGGGGGGTGTTTCTGACGGGGAGCTGTTTTTT CASSSLQGGVSDGELFF
TRBJ1-2 . . TRBV30 TGTGCCTGGGGGCCAGACAGCTACTATGGCTACACCTTC CAWGPDSYYGYTF
TRBJ2-2 . TRBD2 TRBV6-5 TGTGCCAGCAGTTACTCTAGCGGGGGGTTTACCGGGGAGCTGTTTTTT CASSYSSGGFTGELFF
TRBJ2-7 . TRBD1 TRBV14 TGTGCCAGCAGCCATGCCGGGACAGATTCCTACGAGCAGTACTTC CASSHAGTDSYEQYF
TRBJ1-5 . TRBD1 TRBV6-4 TGTGCCAGCAGTGGGGGACAGGGGGCGCGGGTTTCTCAGCCCCAGCATTTT CASSGGQGARVSQPQHF
TRBJ2-2 few TRBD2 TRBV27 TGTGCCAGCAGTACAAATCCCGGGACTAGCGTCACCGGGGAGCTGTTTTTT CASSTNPGTSVTGELFF
TRBJ1-2 . . TRBV19 TGTGCCAGTAGTATAGGGGCCGACAGGAGATATGGCTACACCTTC CASSIGADRRYGYTF
TRBJ1-5 . . TRBV10-2 TGCGCCAGCAGGAACGACAATAGCAATCAGCCCCAGCATTTT CASRNDNSNQPQHF
TRBJ1-1 . TRBD1 TRBV27 TGTGCCAGCAGTTCAGGGGGCGTGGACACTGAAGCTTTCTTT CASSSGGVDTEAFF
TRBJ1-2 . TRBD1 TRBV6-5 TGTGCCACTGAAGTTGGGGACAGCTTTTATGGCTACACCTTC CATEVGDSFYGYTF
TRBJ2-2 . TRBD2 TRBV19 TGTGCCAGTAGTATGGATCTAGCGGGGACCGGGGAGCTGTTTTTT CASSMDLAGTGELFF
TRBJ1-1 . TRBD1 TRBV5-5 TGTGCCAGCAGCCTGGACAGGAGGGGCCGTGAAGCTTTCTTT CASSLDRRGREAFF